The 24 T cell receptor beta chains below all came from one sample that was sequenced in a study of T cells in Graves' hyperthyroidism and ophthalmopathy. What was amplified from RNA transcripts were TCR beta CDR3 regions. First-round RT-PCR targeting the TCR CDR3 was performed with the HTBI primer set. TCRdb re-analysed the multiplex PCR reads in MiXCR, keeping a single row per CDR3 protein. The sample gives around 350,000 distinct CDR3 sequences, about a fifth of which show up once; approximately 4% is in the top ten. Sequencing input: blood. The receptor set was obtained from a woman between 18 and 29 years old with Graves' hyperthyroidism.

This clonotype was detected only once. The CDR3 does not end in the conserved phenylalanine or tryptophan, so this is likely a read error. The V gene is TRBV4-1, the J gene TRBJ1-2, with 8 bases matching TRBD1. The CDR3 extends over 16 amino acids. The junction had 8 bases not matched to a gene; V was cut back by 1 base and J by 4 bases. Germline V CDR1 and CDR2: MGHRA, YSYEKL. The DNA for the CDR3 is TGCGCCAGCAGCCAAGGGTACAGGGGGGGGACCTATGGCTACACCGTC. It yields the protein CASSQGYRGGTYGYTV.

This clonotype came up many times. The V gene is TRBV6-2 or TRBV6-3, the J gene TRBJ1-5; tentatively, D is TRBD1 (6 bases). The germline gives CDR1 MNHEY, CDR2 SVGEGT. This CDR3 contains 16 residues. Deletions cut 1 base from V and 3 bases from J, with 13 bases between. The chain's CDR3 is CASSYFYRAFNQPQHF. The DNA of the CDR3 is TGTGCCAGCAGTTACTTTTACAGGGCCTTCAATCAGCCCCAGCATTTT.

This clonotype has just a few counts. The chain joins TRBV7-2 to TRBJ1-3; D unclear. The CDR3 loop spans 15 amino acids. The V and J ends lost 1 base and 0 bases respectively, with 7 bases between them. The germline V gene encodes CDR1 SGHTA and CDR2 FQGNSA. As DNA, the CDR3 is TGTGCCAGCAGCTTAGGGAGGAGCTCTGGAAACACCATATATTTT. This sequence encodes CASSLGRSSGNTIYF.

This clonotype occurred a few times. The chain links TRBV11-2 to TRBJ1-6, with D unresolved. Germline CDR1 is SGHAT and CDR2 is FQNNGV. There are 13 residues in the CDR3. Trimming took off 4 bases at V and 9 bases at J, with 10 bases between the two ends. The chain's CDR3 is CASSWRDLSPLHF. The CDR3 bases are TGTGCCAGCAGCTGGAGGGATCTTTCACCCCTCCACTTT.

This clonotype was counted at least ten times. The chain is built from TRBV30 and TRBJ2-7, with D maybe TRBD2 (5 bases). This CDR3 has 11 residues. V lost 5 bases and J lost 0, with 5 bases in between. The germline V gene has CDR1 GTSNPN and CDR2 SVGIG (reference sequence). Written as DNA, the CDR3 is TGTGCCTGGGGACTCTCCTACGAGCAGTACTTC. Its protein product is CAWGLSYEQYF.

This sequence joins TRBV5-1 and TRBJ2-5; no firm D call. V was trimmed by 4 bases and J by 7 bases, leaving 8 bases between them. Germline V gene data show CDR1 as SGHRS and CDR2 as YFSETQ. There are 11 residues in the CDR3. The CDR3, as DNA: TGCGCCAGCAGCCGCGAAGGGACCCAGTACTTC. Protein sequence: CASSREGTQYF. Together with reference TRBV5-1 and TRBJ2-5, the CDR3 gives the full variable domain: KAGVTQTPRYLIKTRGQQVTLSCSPISGHRSVSWYQQTPGQGLQFLFEYFSETQRNKGNFPGRFSGRQFSNSRSEMNVSTLELGDSALYLCASSREGTQYFGPGTRLLVL.

This clonotype was found many times. CDR3 region: CASNLQVGASVYSNQPQHF. In nucleotides, the CDR3 is TGTGCCAGCAACCTCCAAGTCGGGGCCTCAGTCTATAGCAATCAGCCCCAGCATTTT. This chain joins TRBV6-4 and TRBJ1-5; D may be TRBD1 (5 bases). CDR1 is MRHNA, CDR2 SNTAGT, per germline. The CDR3 has 19 amino acids. Between the trimmed V and J ends, which lost 7 bases and 0 bases, there was a span of 25 bases.

On this clonotype itself: This sequence may be a read error, since a much larger clone differs from it by one base. This chain joins TRBV12-3 or TRBV12-4 and TRBJ2-5, with TRBD1 matching over 7 bases. The CDR3 consists of 15 residues. The CDR3 is CASSLKRGLGETRYF. CDR3 bases: TGTGCCAGCAGTTTGAAAAGGGGGCTTGGAGAGACCCGGTACTTC.

This rearrangement joins TRBV6-5 to TRBJ2-1, with D possibly being TRBD2 (6 bases). The CDR3 spans 15 residues. Trimming cost V 5 bases and J 0 bases, with 11 bases left between them. Germline V gene data show CDR1 as MNHEY and CDR2 as SVGAGI. The CDR3 is CASSTSSSSYNEQFF. The CDR3 DNA reads as TGTGCCAGCAGTACTAGCTCCAGCTCCTACAATGAGCAGTTCTTC.

This clonotype was recorded at least ten times. V usage is TRBV12-3 or TRBV12-4 and J usage is TRBJ1-2, with D tentatively TRBD1 (6 bases). The V end was cut by 5 bases, the J end by 3 bases, with 10 bases between. The CDR3 runs 13 residues. CDR3 sequence reads: CASSGGGHYGYTF. The CDR3 coding sequence is TGTGCCAGCAGTGGGGGGGGGCACTATGGCTACACCTTC.

There are a few counts of this clonotype. The V call is TRBV7-8, the J call TRBJ1-4, with D maybe TRBD1 (5 bases). The CDR3 sequence is 16 residues long. Germline V gene lookup returns CDR1 SGHVS and CDR2 FQNEAQ. Trimming left V 1 base short and J 0 bases short, with 9 bases between. The CDR3 bases are TGTGCCAGCAGCTTAGGCCGGGGGGCAACTAATGAAAAACTGTTTTTT. This sequence encodes CASSLGRGATNEKLFF.

This clonotype was observed many times. The rearrangement uses TRBV2 and TRBJ1-2, with TRBD1 matching 7 bases. This CDR3 is 12 amino acids long. Germline loops: CDR1 SNHLY, CDR2 FYNNEI. The J segment lost 7 bases and the V segment lost 6 bases, leaving 5 bases of the junction unmatched. The CDR3 protein is CASRGDRGGYTF. As DNA, the CDR3 is TGTGCCAGCAGGGGGGACAGAGGTGGCTACACCTTC.

The table lists this clonotype with many counts. The J gene is TRBJ2-5, the V gene TRBV6-5, with 10 bases aligning to TRBD2. The CDR3 spans 20 residues. The V and J ends lost 4 bases and 4 bases, in that order; junction bases with no gene match: 21. The germline V gene encodes CDR1 MNHEY and CDR2 SVGAGI. For the CDR3, the DNA is TGTGCCAGCAGTTTGCAAGGACCAGCGGGGGGGCGGGTTTTGGGAGAGACCCAGTACTTC. Protein sequence: CASSLQGPAGGRVLGETQYF.

In its sample, this clonotype was seen many times. The chain has TRBV15 and TRBJ1-5, with D tentatively TRBD1 (5 bases). Germline-derived CDR1 and CDR2 are LNHNV and YYDKDF (reference sequence). This CDR3 is 15 amino acids long. Deletions cut 4 bases from V and 4 bases from J, with 14 bases between. As DNA, the CDR3 is TGTGCCACCAGCATGGGACTCGGGACGAATCAGCCCCAGCATTTT. It is translated as CATSMGLGTNQPQHF. The full variable domain, with the rest looked up from reference TRBV15 and TRBJ1-5, is DAMVIQNPRYQVTQFGKPVTLSCSQTLNHNVMYWYQQKSSQAPKLLFHYYDKDFNNEADTPDNFQSRRPNTSFCFLDIRSPGLGDTAMYLCATSMGLGTNQPQHFGDGTRLSIL.

Remarks on this clonotype: This may be a read error, as it is one base from a much larger clone. The conserved phenylalanine or tryptophan normally closing the CDR3 is absent here, so this likely arose from a read error. V gene TRBV25-1 combines with J gene TRBJ1-3, with 9 bases fitting TRBD1. Unmatched junction bases numbered 14, after V lost 1 base and J lost 1 base. The CDR3 has 20 amino acids. The V gene's germline CDR1 is MGHDK and CDR2 SYGVNS. The CDR3 DNA reads TGTGCCAGCAGTGAATCATGGAACAGGGGGCGCCGGGGGTCTGGAAACACCATATATTTG. This sequence encodes CASSESWNRGRRGSGNTIYL.

This clonotype was counted ten times or more. The chain joins TRBV27 to TRBJ2-7; 8 bases line up with TRBD2. V dropped 4 bases and J dropped 2; count of bases not matched to a gene: 4. The CDR3 covers 14 residues. Per the germline V gene, CDR1 is MNHEY and CDR2 is SMNVEV (reference sequence). Here the CDR3 DNA reads TGTGCCAGCAGTTCCCCGGGACTAGCCTACGAGCAGTACTTC. Translation gives CASSSPGLAYEQYF.

This clonotype was observed many times. The V gene is TRBV6-4, the J gene TRBJ1-5; weak D call: TRBD1 (6 bases). Trimming removed 7 bases from V and 6 bases from J, with 13 bases in between. Per germline, CDR1 MRHNA and CDR2 SNTAGT. This CDR3 contains 13 residues. The DNA for the CDR3 is TGTGCCAGCAAAACAACAGGGTTTCAGCCCCAGCATTTT. This encodes CASKTTGFQPQHF.

This clonotype has a count of ten or more. V and J are TRBV27 and TRBJ1-5, with unresolved D. V was cut by 5 bases and J by 3 bases, with 8 bases left in between. Per the germline V gene, CDR1 is MNHEY and CDR2 is SMNVEV (reference sequence). The CDR3 length is 13 residues. The CDR3 DNA sequence: TGTGCCAGCAGTGTAAGCCCCAATCAGCCCCAGCATTTT. This codes for CASSVSPNQPQHF.

This clonotype was counted at least ten times. This chain joins TRBV7-9 and TRBJ2-5; D unclear. Per germline, CDR1 SEHNR and CDR2 FQNEAQ (reference sequence). V was cut by 5 bases and J by 2 bases, with 12 bases left in between. CDR3 length: 14 residues. In nucleotides, the CDR3 is TGTGCCAGCAGCGCAGCCGTAGGGCAAGAGACCCAGTACTTC. Translation: CASSAAVGQETQYF.

This clonotype has ten or more counts. The rearrangement uses TRBV20-1 and TRBJ1-1; 9 bases are shared with TRBD1. Unmatched junction bases numbered 9, after V lost 3 bases and J lost 4 bases. This CDR3 spans 15 amino acids. Germline V lookup: CDR1 DFQATT, CDR2 SNEGSKA (reference sequence). CDR3 in amino acids: CSASTGGATGTEAFF. The CDR3 region has the DNA TGCAGTGCTAGTACAGGGGGCGCGACGGGCACTGAAGCTTTCTTT.

Ten or more counts support this clonotype. The CDR3 DNA sequence: TGTGCCAGCAGCCTACAGGGAGGTCGGTACACTGAAGCTTTCTTT. Translating gives CASSLQGGRYTEAFF. This rearrangement joins TRBV28 to TRBJ1-1; tentative D call: TRBD1 (6 bases). This CDR3 has 15 amino acids. Trimming left V 6 bases short and J 3 bases short, with 17 bases between. CDR1 and CDR2 from the germline V gene are MDHEN and SYDVKM.

This clonotype was seen ten or more times. The V gene is TRBV29-1, the J gene TRBJ2-4; D uncertain. V was clipped by 5 bases and J by 9 bases, with 20 bases between them. The CDR3 has 14 amino acids. Per the germline V gene, CDR1 is SQVTM and CDR2 is ANQGSEA. CDR3 protein: CSVRANYRDTIQYF. CDR3 coding DNA: TGCAGCGTTAGGGCCAATTACAGAGATACCATTCAGTACTTC.

This clonotype was observed at least ten times. This chain links TRBV10-3 with TRBJ1-1; weak D call: TRBD1 (6 bases). The CDR3 has 14 residues. Trimming stripped 3 bases from V and 4 bases from J, with 12 bases between. Germline-derived CDR1 and CDR2 are ENHRY and SYGVKD. This chain's CDR3 is CAISDNRARTEAFF. DNA for the CDR3: TGTGCCATCAGTGACAACAGGGCCCGCACTGAAGCTTTCTTT.

This clonotype was recorded many times. The chain recombines TRBV6-1 with TRBJ2-2, with 12 bases aligning to TRBD2. This CDR3 comprises 17 residues. V lost 2 bases and J lost 1; bases outside the gene matches: 2. The germline V gene encodes CDR1 MNHNS and CDR2 SASEGT. CDR3 in amino acids: CASSEWGLAGNTGELFF. The CDR3 region has the DNA TGTGCCAGCAGTGAATGGGGACTAGCGGGGAACACCGGGGAGCTGTTTTTT.